These T cell receptor beta chains were read from a single sample in a study of cytomegalovirus exposure and HLA in healthy donors. Measured with immunoSEQ multiplex PCR; TCRdb has only the in-frame clones, and not every one. This table has around 200,000 clones, roughly 84% appearing once. Sequenced sample: PBMCs. The receptors were sampled from a woman aged 18-29 years in good health and CMV-seropositive. Each CDR3 is given with its conserved first and last residue. Each record gives: V gene, J gene, CDR3 protein.

V gene: TRBV15
J gene: TRBJ2-2
CDR3 protein: CATQSGRETGELFF

V gene: TRBV6-1
J gene: TRBJ1-2
CDR3 protein: CASSQGTGGGYTF

V gene: TRBV29-1
J gene: TRBJ1-1
CDR3 protein: CSVKPQGNTEAFF

V gene: TRBV9
J gene: TRBJ2-7
CDR3 protein: CASSVDGSLEQYF

V gene: TRBV11-2
J gene: TRBJ1-2
CDR3 protein: CASSDSQGPPYGYTF

V gene: TRBV7-6
J gene: TRBJ1-3
CDR3 protein: CASSTDGDSGNTIYF

V gene: TRBV2
J gene: TRBJ1-2
CDR3 protein: CASTPLLDRVGYTF

V gene: TRBV7-9
J gene: TRBJ1-2
CDR3 protein: CASSKTGLDGYTF

V gene: TRBV6-1
J gene: TRBJ1-5
CDR3 protein: CASSERLGRYSNQPQHF

V gene: TRBV5-1
J gene: TRBJ2-3
CDR3 protein: CASSFPGQGKRTDTQYF

V gene: TRBV2
J gene: TRBJ1-2
CDR3 protein: CASSDTWTGYANYGYTF

V gene: TRBV7-8
J gene: TRBJ2-7
CDR3 protein: CASSLRETGRRYEQYF

V gene: TRBV2
J gene: TRBJ2-5
CDR3 protein: CASSPQGAMGETQYF

V gene: TRBV7-9
J gene: TRBJ2-1
CDR3 protein: CASSSTSGGSYNEQFF

V gene: TRBV5-1
J gene: TRBJ1-6
CDR3 protein: CASSLDSGGNSPLHF

V gene: TRBV9
J gene: TRBJ1-4
CDR3 protein: CASSLNSGVGEKLFF

V gene: TRBV2
J gene: TRBJ1-2
CDR3 protein: CASRSTGNYGYTF

V gene: TRBV6-1
J gene: TRBJ2-3
CDR3 protein: CASRRTAPSTDTQYF

V gene: TRBV6-5
J gene: TRBJ1-2
CDR3 protein: CASRVGTASNYGYTF

V gene: TRBV4-1
J gene: TRBJ2-3
CDR3 protein: CASSPTMDTQYF

V gene: TRBV9
J gene: TRBJ2-2
CDR3 protein: CASSVALAGAMNTGELFF

V gene: TRBV7-8
J gene: TRBJ1-3
CDR3 protein: CASSPSLSGNTIYF

V gene: TRBV5-5
J gene: TRBJ1-1
CDR3 protein: CASGPGPDTEAFF

V gene: TRBV9
J gene: TRBJ2-7
CDR3 protein: CASSGLGDSPYEQYF

V gene: TRBV6-6
J gene: TRBJ1-4
CDR3 protein: CASSSGGQEKLFF

V gene: TRBV25-1
J gene: TRBJ1-1
CDR3 protein: CASSENTGMNTEAFF

V gene: TRBV7-3
J gene: TRBJ2-5
CDR3 protein: CASSPAAAQETQYF

V gene: TRBV5-5
J gene: TRBJ1-4
CDR3 protein: CASSTDTNEKLFF

V gene: TRBV7-3
J gene: TRBJ2-1
CDR3 protein: CASSLSAGGPYNEQFF

V gene: TRBV9
J gene: TRBJ2-2
CDR3 protein: CASSVVMTGELFF

V gene: TRBV9
J gene: TRBJ1-6
CDR3 protein: CASSVDKNSPLHF

V gene: TRBV4-3
J gene: TRBJ2-7
CDR3 protein: CASSQEVAVPYEQYF

V gene: TRBV6-4
J gene: TRBJ2-2
CDR3 protein: CASSVGTGGNIGELFF

V gene: TRBV9
J gene: TRBJ2-3
CDR3 protein: CASSVGSTGGGTFNTDTQYF

V gene: TRBV6-1
J gene: TRBJ2-3
CDR3 protein: CASSARGTDTQYF

V gene: TRBV19
J gene: TRBJ1-2
CDR3 protein: CASVDSPNYGYTF

V gene: TRBV4-2
J gene: TRBJ2-1
CDR3 protein: CASSQTSHNEQFF

V gene: TRBV6-1
J gene: TRBJ2-7
CDR3 protein: CASSEEVGGAYEQYF

V gene: TRBV5-1
J gene: TRBJ1-6
CDR3 protein: CASSRDRDGDSPLHF

V gene: TRBV27
J gene: TRBJ1-5
CDR3 protein: CASSLSHGRPRTQHF

V gene: TRBV5-6
J gene: TRBJ2-3
CDR3 protein: CASSSGTGSTDTQYF